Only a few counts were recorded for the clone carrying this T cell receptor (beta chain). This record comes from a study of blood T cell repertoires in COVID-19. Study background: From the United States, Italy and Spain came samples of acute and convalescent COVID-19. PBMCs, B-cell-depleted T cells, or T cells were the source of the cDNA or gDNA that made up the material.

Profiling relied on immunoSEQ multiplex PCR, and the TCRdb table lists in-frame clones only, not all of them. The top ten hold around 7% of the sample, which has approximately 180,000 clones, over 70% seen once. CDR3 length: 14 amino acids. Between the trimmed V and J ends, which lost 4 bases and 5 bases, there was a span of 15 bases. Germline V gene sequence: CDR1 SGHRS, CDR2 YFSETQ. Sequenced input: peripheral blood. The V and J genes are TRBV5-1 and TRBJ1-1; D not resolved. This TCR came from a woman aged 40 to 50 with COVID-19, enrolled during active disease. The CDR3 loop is CASSRTAGKTEAFF. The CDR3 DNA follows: TGCGCCAGCAGCCGCACGGCAGGAAAGACTGAAGCTTTCTTT.